Shown below are 18 T cell receptor beta chains from a single sample sequenced in a study of technical replicates of blood from a few donors. Data came from immunoSEQ multiplex PCR; TCRdb stores just in-frame clones and leaves some out. This sample has fewer than 70,000 clones, with roughly 92% found just once. The sample consisted of T cells isolated from PBMCs. Receptors originate from a human donor in good health.

The genes are TRBV7-3 and TRBJ2-3; D is unresolved. With 0 bases removed from V and 4 bases from J, the gap between germline ends came to 14 bases. The germline V gene has CDR1 SGHTA and CDR2 FQGTGA. The CDR3 length is 16 residues. The DNA of the CDR3 is TGTGCCAGCAGCTTAACAGCCATCCCCTTACCAGATACGCAGTATTTT. It yields the protein CASSLTAIPLPDTQYF. Full variable domain (remainder filled in from reference TRBV7-3 and TRBJ2-3): GAGVSQTPSNKVTEKGKYVELRCDPISGHTALYWYRQSLGQGPEFLIYFQGTGAADDSGLPNDRFFAVRPEGSVSTLKIQRTERGDSAVYLCASSLTAIPLPDTQYFGPGTRLTVL.

The J gene is TRBJ2-3, the V gene TRBV9, with TRBD2 matching 7 bases. The CDR3 is 15 amino acids. Germline-derived CDR1 and CDR2 are SGDLS and YYNGEE. The J segment lost 0 bases and the V segment lost 0 bases, leaving 1 base of the junction unmatched. The CDR3 is CASSVASGSTDTQYF. The CDR3 region has the DNA TGTGCCAGCAGCGTAGCTAGCGGCAGCACAGATACGCAGTATTTT.

V and J are TRBV7-9 and TRBJ1-5, with D possibly matching TRBD1 (5 bases). The germline CDR1 and CDR2 sequences are SEHNR and FQNEAQ (reference sequence). Trimming removed 6 bases at V and 7 bases at J, with 13 bases between. This CDR3 is built from 13 residues. CDR3 in DNA: TGTGCCAGCAGTGCTCAGGGAAACCAGCCCCAGCATTTT. It specifies CASSAQGNQPQHF.

The chain carries TRBV18 and TRBJ2-3, with D hard to call. The germline V gene has CDR1 KGHSH and CDR2 LQKENI. V was trimmed by 3 bases and J by 4 bases, leaving 5 bases between them. The CDR3 contains 12 residues. CDR3 sequence (DNA): TGTGCCAGCTCACCGCTATCAGATACGCAGTATTTT. This sequence encodes CASSPLSDTQYF. The full variable domain, in which reference TRBV18 and TRBJ2-3 provide the parts outside the CDR3, is NAGVMQNPRHLVRRRGQEARLRCSPMKGHSHVYWYRQLPEEGLKFMVYLQKENIIDESGMPKERFSAEFPKEGPSILRIQQVVRGDSAAYFCASSPLSDTQYFGPGTRLTVL.

The chain has TRBV11-3 and TRBJ2-2; D remains ambiguous. CDR3 length: 13 residues. Germline CDR1 and CDR2: SGHNT and YENEEA. The V gene lost 1 base and the J gene lost 6 bases, with 6 bases spanning the gap. Here the CDR3 DNA reads TGTGCCAGCAGCTTAGTTACACCCGGGGAGCTGTTTTTT. Translating it yields CASSLVTPGELFF.

V and J are TRBV7-3 and TRBJ1-5; perhaps TRBD1 as D (6 bases). The ends were cut back, 2 bases at V and 9 bases at J, with 17 bases in the middle. CDR3 size: 15 residues. Per the germline V gene, CDR1 is SGHTA and CDR2 is FQGTGA. CDR3 residues: CASSLGPGGLGPQHF. DNA for the CDR3: TGTGCCAGCAGCTTAGGTCCGGGGGGGCTTGGGCCCCAGCATTTT.

The rearrangement links TRBV5-6 to TRBJ1-1; 8 positions agree with TRBD1. The germline V gene has CDR1 SGHDT and CDR2 YYEEEE. V lost 2 bases and J lost 4; bases outside the gene matches: 7. The CDR3 runs 15 residues. Written as DNA, the CDR3 is TGTGCCAGCAGCTTTTCTCCCGGGACAGGCACTGAAGCTTTCTTT. Its protein product is CASSFSPGTGTEAFF.

The chain carries TRBV7-6 and TRBJ2-3; TRBD2 agrees at 10 bases. Germline assignment: CDR1 SGHVS and CDR2 FNYEAQ. The CDR3 sequence is 16 residues long. V gave up 2 bases and J gave up 2 bases; unmatched junction bases: 4. In nucleotides, the CDR3 is TGTGCCAGCAGCTTACAGGGACTAGCGATCACAGATACGCAGTATTTT. It specifies CASSLQGLAITDTQYF.

This chain uses TRBV7-9 with TRBJ1-3, with a tentative D call TRBD1 (5 bases). The CDR3 is made up of 15 amino acids. CDR1 is SEHNR, CDR2 FQNEAQ, per germline (reference sequence). Trimming shortened V by 1 base and J by 0 bases, and 7 bases separated the two germline ends. The CDR3 sequence: CASSLETVSGNTIYF. CDR3 DNA: TGTGCCAGCAGCTTAGAGACAGTCTCTGGAAACACCATATATTTT.

V and J are TRBV6-5 and TRBJ2-3; possible D gene TRBD2, 7 bases. The CDR3 sequence is 14 residues long. Germline CDR1 is MNHEY and CDR2 is SVGAGI. With 3 bases removed from V and 15 bases from J, the gap between germline ends came to 22 bases. The CDR3 region has the DNA TGTGCCAGCAGTTATTCGGGGGGCGGGGGTGACTTATATTTT. This codes for CASSYSGGGGDLYF.

Here the CDR3 DNA reads TGTGCCAGCAGCCCTCGCGACTACTACACAGATACGCAGTATTTT. It yields the protein CASSPRDYYTDTQYF. This chain joins TRBV11-2 and TRBJ2-3; a weak D match, TRBD2 (5 bases). V lost 5 bases, J lost 2 bases, and 14 bases lay in between. Germline V gene sequence: CDR1 SGHAT, CDR2 FQNNGV. The CDR3 contains 15 residues.

The DNA for the CDR3 is TGCGCCAGCAGCCCCAAACTAGCGAGATCCCCTTACAATGAGCAGTTCTTC. This encodes CASSPKLARSPYNEQFF. V is TRBV5-1 and J is TRBJ2-1; 7 bases are shared with TRBD2. From germline, CDR1 is SGHRS and CDR2 YFSETQ. The length of the CDR3 is 17 residues. V shed 4 bases and J 4 bases; nucleotides not matched to a gene: 14.

This clone was recorded once. The rearrangement uses TRBV29-1 and TRBJ1-3, with D unresolved. CDR3 length: 13 amino acids. Germline-derived CDR1 and CDR2 are SQVTM and ANQGSEA. With 3 bases removed from V and 5 bases from J, the gap between germline ends came to 11 bases. CDR3 coding DNA: TGCAGCGTTGAGGCCTCCCCCCGAAACACCATATATTTT. It encodes CSVEASPRNTIYF. Full variable domain (remainder filled in from reference TRBV29-1 and TRBJ1-3): SAVISQKPSRDICQRGTSLTIQCQVDSQVTMMFWYRQQPGQSLTLIATANQGSEATYESGFVIDKFPISRPNLTFSTLTVSNMSPEDSSIYLCSVEASPRNTIYFGEGSWLTVV.

The V gene is TRBV5-1, the J gene TRBJ2-5, with D tentatively TRBD1 (5 bases). Trimming cost V 2 bases and J 3 bases, with 8 bases left between them. The CDR3 has 13 residues. CDR1 and CDR2 (germline): SGHRS, YFSETQ. DNA of the CDR3: TGCGCCAGCAGCTTAGGGGAAAAAGAGACCCAGTACTTC. Translating gives CASSLGEKETQYF. The full variable domain, completed using reference TRBV5-1 and TRBJ2-5, is KAGVTQTPRYLIKTRGQQVTLSCSPISGHRSVSWYQQTPGQGLQFLFEYFSETQRNKGNFPGRFSGRQFSNSRSEMNVSTLELGDSALYLCASSLGEKETQYFGPGTRLLVL.

This chain connects TRBV6-5 to TRBJ1-6; tentatively, D is TRBD1 (5 bases). The CDR3 covers 13 residues. Germline assignment: CDR1 MNHEY and CDR2 SVGAGI. Trimming took off 2 bases at V and 6 bases at J, with 5 bases between the two ends. The CDR3 loop is CASSYQGNSPLHF. The CDR3 bases are TGTGCCAGCAGTTACCAGGGTAATTCACCCCTCCACTTT.

The chain links TRBV29-1 to TRBJ2-1, with 9 bases aligning to TRBD2. This CDR3 contains 13 residues. Trimming took 6 bases from V and 7 from J; bases not matched to a gene: 7. Germline V gives CDR1 SQVTM, CDR2 ANQGSEA. CDR3 residues: CSVRLADLNEQFF. The CDR3 bases are TGCAGCGTCCGACTAGCGGACTTAAATGAGCAGTTCTTC.

In this sample, this clone turned up once. The CDR3 DNA sequence: TGCAGTGCTGACAGGGCAGATACGCAGTATTTT. This gives the protein CSADRADTQYF. This sequence joins TRBV20-1 and TRBJ2-3; 7 bases are a match to TRBD1. CDR3 length: 11 residues. Trimming took 5 bases from V and 4 from J; bases not matched to a gene: 0. Looked up from germline, CDR1 is DFQATT and CDR2 is SNEGSKA (reference sequence).

In its sample, this clone was seen once. The rearrangement uses TRBV28 and TRBJ2-1, with D possibly being TRBD1 (6 bases). The germline V and J ends were trimmed by 7 bases and 2 bases, with 18 bases remaining between them. This CDR3 spans 16 amino acids. Germline V gene data show CDR1 as MDHEN and CDR2 as SYDVKM. DNA for the CDR3: TGTGCCAGCAATCCGACATTAGGGGGAGCCTACAATGAGCAGTTCTTC. This translates into CASNPTLGGAYNEQFF.